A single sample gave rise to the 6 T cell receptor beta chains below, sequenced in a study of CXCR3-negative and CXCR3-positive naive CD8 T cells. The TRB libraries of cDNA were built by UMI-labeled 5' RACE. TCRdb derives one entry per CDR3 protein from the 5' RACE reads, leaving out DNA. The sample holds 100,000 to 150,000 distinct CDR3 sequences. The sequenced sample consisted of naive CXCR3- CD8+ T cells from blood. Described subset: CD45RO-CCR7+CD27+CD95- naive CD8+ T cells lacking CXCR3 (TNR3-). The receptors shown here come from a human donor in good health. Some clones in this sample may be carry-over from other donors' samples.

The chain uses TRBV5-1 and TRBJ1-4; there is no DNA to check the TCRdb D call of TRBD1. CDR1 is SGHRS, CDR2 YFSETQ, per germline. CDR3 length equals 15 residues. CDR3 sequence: CASSLVQGEKEKLFF.

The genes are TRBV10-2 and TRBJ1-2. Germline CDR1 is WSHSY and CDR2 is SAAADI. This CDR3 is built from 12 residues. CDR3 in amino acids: CASSLDNYGYTF.

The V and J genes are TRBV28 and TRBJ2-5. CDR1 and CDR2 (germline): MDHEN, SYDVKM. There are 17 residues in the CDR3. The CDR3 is CASSLYRVDESQETQYF.

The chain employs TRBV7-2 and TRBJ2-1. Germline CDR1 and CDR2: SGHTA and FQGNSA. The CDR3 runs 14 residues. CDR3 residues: CASSLLEDYNEQFF.

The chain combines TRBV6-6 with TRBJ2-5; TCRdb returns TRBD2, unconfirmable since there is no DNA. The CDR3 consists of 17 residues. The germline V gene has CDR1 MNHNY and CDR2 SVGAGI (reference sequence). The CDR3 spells CASSGPDYGTSRETQYF.

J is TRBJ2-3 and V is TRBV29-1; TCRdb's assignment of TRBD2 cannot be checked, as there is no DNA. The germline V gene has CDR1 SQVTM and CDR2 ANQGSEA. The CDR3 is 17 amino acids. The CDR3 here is CSVDGLSSGRIWDTQYF.